This entry concerns a single T cell receptor (beta chain). Antigen: not known. Arm-PCR of CDR3 regions and iRepertoire HTBI primers were used to build TCR beta libraries. TCRdb reprocessed the multiplex PCR reads with MiXCR, giving one entry per CDR3 protein. The sample yields approximately 540,000 distinct CDR3 sequences, about 12% seen once. As to time point: newly diagnosed GD, antithyroid drugs for less than 3 months. PBMC RNA was the source of the TCR library. The data are from a study of regulatory T cells in long-lasting Graves disease. For the study at large: Graves' patients with a new diagnosis had received antithyroid drugs under 3 months.

V was shortened by 6 bases and J by 4 bases, with 14 bases between the two germline ends. CDR1 SGHKS and CDR2 YYEKEE come from the germline V gene (reference sequence). The CDR3 is made up of 14 amino acids. Study conclusions and caveats: Compared with new cases, persistent Graves' patients showed reduced TCR diversity. Those with persistent disease had in common more public clonotypes (about 2,500) than new patients (more than 900).

This sample also appeared in a second study, on T cells in Graves' hyperthyroidism and ophthalmopathy. From that study: Peripheral blood also featured most of the thyroid clonotypes expanded above 0.001.

The chain couples TRBV5-5 to TRBJ2-1; D not certain. The clonotype comes from a woman aged 30 to 39 with Graves disease. Source: peripheral blood mononuclear cells (PBMCs), taken at new diagnosis, from a patient treated with antithyroid drugs. The CDR3 coding sequence is TGTGCCAGCAATGACCACACGGCGTACAATGAGCAGTTCTTC. Amino acid sequence: CASNDHTAYNEQFF.